One sample yielded the 26 T cell receptor beta chains listed below, sequenced in a study of shared clonotypes between healthy human individuals. TCRdb keeps only in-frame clones here, not all; method: immunoSEQ multiplex PCR. Here the sample spans approximately 940,000 clones, approximately 80% being singletons. The sample consisted of memory CD4+ T cells sorted from blood. As for subset: CD45RA-negative fraction. The receptors originated from a man aged 18 to 29 in good health.

This sequence joins TRBV5-1 and TRBJ2-2, with D possibly matching TRBD1 (6 bases). The CDR3 extends over 15 amino acids. Deletions cut 0 bases from V and 5 bases from J, with 11 bases between. Germline V gene data show CDR1 as SGHRS and CDR2 as YFSETQ. Here the CDR3 DNA reads TGCGCCAGCAGCTTGGGGCCAGGGGAAACCGGGGAGCTGTTTTTT. Protein sequence: CASSLGPGETGELFF.

A remark on this clone: The same CDR3 is also encoded by other DNA sequences in this sample. The rearrangement links TRBV5-1 to TRBJ1-4; D remains ambiguous. Germline-derived CDR1 and CDR2 are SGHRS and YFSETQ. V was clipped by 0 bases and J by 8 bases, with 5 bases between them. This CDR3 is 12 amino acids long. The CDR3 sequence: CASSLVGEKLFF. The CDR3 nucleotides are TGCGCCAGCAGCTTGGTCGGAGAAAAACTGTTTTTT.

The genes are TRBV19 and TRBJ2-1; 7 positions agree with TRBD1. The CDR3 consists of 15 residues. J lost 8 bases, V lost 9 bases, and 16 bases had no gene match. Germline CDR1 LNHDA, CDR2 SQIVND (reference sequence). The CDR3 region is CASKRGRIEIDEQFF. CDR3 coding DNA: TGTGCCAGCAAGAGGGGGCGGATCGAAATCGATGAGCAGTTCTTC.

This clone was seen more than once but under ten times. This chain joins TRBV5-1 and TRBJ2-5; D gene unclear. This CDR3 has 12 residues. Germline V lookup: CDR1 SGHRS, CDR2 YFSETQ. V lost 0 bases to trimming and J lost 7 bases, with 7 bases between them. The CDR3 spells CASSLELGTQYF. Written as DNA, the CDR3 is TGCGCCAGCAGCTTGGAGTTAGGGACCCAGTACTTC.

This chain uses TRBV19 with TRBJ1-2, with D possibly being TRBD1 (5 bases). CDR3 length: 18 amino acids. V lost 3 bases to trimming and J lost 1 base, with 21 bases between them. The V gene's germline CDR1 is LNHDA and CDR2 SQIVND (reference sequence). The CDR3 spells CASSMSRGLHLLNYGYTF. The CDR3 DNA reads as TGTGCCAGTAGTATGAGTAGGGGTTTACACCTTCTTAACTATGGCTACACCTTC. Supplemented by reference TRBV19 and TRBJ1-2, the full variable domain reads DGGITQSPKYLFRKEGQNVTLSCEQNLNHDAMYWYRQDPGQGLRLIYYSQIVNDFQKGDIAEGYSVSREKKESFPLTVTSAQKNPTAFYLCASSMSRGLHLLNYGYTFGSGTRLTVV.

This clone was picked up a small number of times. The chain combines TRBV28 with TRBJ1-3; tentative D call: TRBD1 (6 bases). Trimming removed 6 bases at V and 0 bases at J, with 18 bases between. The CDR3 runs 17 residues. Per the germline V gene, CDR1 is MDHEN and CDR2 is SYDVKM. The CDR3 region is CASRSGGGGSSGNTIYF. CDR3 DNA: TGTGCCAGCAGGAGTGGAGGAGGGGGAAGCTCTGGAAACACCATATATTTT.

The chain combines TRBV6-6 with TRBJ2-1; the D gene is possibly TRBD1 (5 bases). Germline V gene sequence: CDR1 MNHNY, CDR2 SVGAGI (reference sequence). The CDR3 extends over 12 amino acids. With 2 bases removed from V and 8 bases from J, the gap between germline ends came to 7 bases. The CDR3 DNA reads as TGTGCCAGCAGTTACCCCAGGGATGAGCAGTTCTTC. This gives the protein CASSYPRDEQFF.

V and J are TRBV5-1 and TRBJ2-2, with 9 bases fitting TRBD2. The CDR3 is 14 amino acids. With V trimmed by 10 bases and J by 0 bases, 4 bases remained unmatched. CDR1 and CDR2 from the germline V gene are SGHRS and YFSETQ. The CDR3 is CASKREANTGELFF. In DNA form, the CDR3 reads TGCGCCTCAAAGCGGGAGGCGAACACCGGGGAGCTGTTTTTT. Full variable domain (missing parts from reference TRBV5-1 and TRBJ2-2): KAGVTQTPRYLIKTRGQQVTLSCSPISGHRSVSWYQQTPGQGLQFLFEYFSETQRNKGNFPGRFSGRQFSNSRSEMNVSTLELGDSALYLCASKREANTGELFFGEGSRLTVL.

J is TRBJ2-3 and V is TRBV4-1, with a possible D match to TRBD2 (5 bases). This CDR3 region has 14 residues. V gave up 6 bases and J gave up 0 bases, with 10 bases separating them. Germline lookup yields CDR1 MGHRA and CDR2 YSYEKL. CDR3 sequence reads: CASSTSPSTDTQYF. The CDR3 coding sequence is TGCGCCAGCAGTACTAGTCCTAGCACAGATACGCAGTATTTT.

The chain recombines TRBV11-2 with TRBJ2-2, with no clear D. The CDR3 spans 14 residues. Looked up from germline, CDR1 is SGHAT and CDR2 is FQNNGV. With 0 bases removed from V and 6 bases from J, the gap between germline ends came to 8 bases. The CDR3 spells CASSLDGPPGELFF. The CDR3 DNA follows: TGTGCCAGCAGCTTAGATGGTCCCCCCGGGGAGCTGTTTTTT. Complete variable domain (other parts from reference TRBV11-2 and TRBJ2-2): EAGVAQSPRYKIIEKRQSVAFWCNPISGHATLYWYQQILGQGPKLLIQFQNNGVVDDSQLPKDRFSAERLKGVDSTLKIQPAKLEDSAVYLCASSLDGPPGELFFGEGSRLTVL.

This rearrangement joins TRBV5-5 to TRBJ2-1; the match to TRBD2 covers 7 bases. The germline CDR1 and CDR2 sequences are SGHKS and YYEKEE (reference sequence). The junction had 9 bases not matched to a gene; V was cut back by 4 bases and J by 5 bases. The CDR3 consists of 15 residues. CDR3: CASSHPRGGHNEQFF. CDR3 bases: TGTGCCAGCAGCCACCCACGCGGGGGTCACAATGAGCAGTTCTTC.

This clone was seen only a few times. The genes are TRBV2 and TRBJ1-6; perhaps TRBD1 as D (5 bases). The CDR3 covers 15 residues. In germline, CDR1 is SNHLY, CDR2 FYNNEI. The V end lost 3 bases, the J end lost 7 bases, and 13 bases lay between the germline ends. Here the CDR3 reads CASSEWQGANSPLHF. CDR3 DNA sequence: TGTGCCAGCAGTGAGTGGCAGGGCGCGAATTCACCCCTCCACTTT.

The rearrangement joins TRBV7-9 to TRBJ2-7, with 9 bases that match TRBD2. The V and J ends lost 2 bases and 4 bases, in that order; junction bases with no gene match: 12. CDR1 is SEHNR, CDR2 FQNEAQ, per germline (reference sequence). This CDR3 spans 17 amino acids. The CDR3, as DNA: TGTGCCAGCAGCTTACCTCCTCGGCTAGCGGGAACTTACGAGCAGTACTTC. Protein product: CASSLPPRLAGTYEQYF.

The V gene is TRBV6-5, the J gene TRBJ2-7; either TRBD1 or TRBD2 may supply D (5 bases each). Trimming took off 4 bases at V and 1 base at J, with 14 bases between the two ends. Germline values: CDR1 MNHEY, CDR2 SVGAGI. The CDR3 covers 15 residues. The CDR3 region has the DNA TGTGCCAGCAGTTCCTCCGGGACGCAATCCTACGAGCAGTACTTC. It is translated as CASSSSGTQSYEQYF.

The V and J genes are TRBV19 and TRBJ2-3; D possibly uses TRBD1 or TRBD2 (6 bases each). V lost 4 bases and J lost 4, with 12 bases in between. This CDR3 comprises 14 residues. Looked up from germline, CDR1 is LNHDA and CDR2 is SQIVND (reference sequence). As DNA, the CDR3 is TGTGCCAGTAGTAAGGGGGGCGGCCCAGATACGCAGTATTTT. Protein: CASSKGGGPDTQYF.

This chain links TRBV5-1 with TRBJ1-2, with D perhaps TRBD1 (5 bases). In germline, CDR1 is SGHRS, CDR2 YFSETQ. The CDR3 contains 17 residues. Trimming shortened V by 3 bases and J by 0 bases, and 18 bases separated the two germline ends. The CDR3, as DNA: TGCGCCAGCAGCTGGGGACCCCGCCCCGAAGCTAACTATGGCTACACCTTC. Translation gives CASSWGPRPEANYGYTF.

Of note for this clone: A much larger clone is a single base away; this may be a read error. The DNA of the CDR3 is TGTACCAGCAGCTTAGAGGCGGGGGCCGGGGAGCTGTTTTTT. Protein product: CTSSLEAGAGELFF. This rearrangement joins TRBV7-2 to TRBJ2-2; 7 positions agree with TRBD2. V lost 1 base to trimming and J lost 6 bases; unmatched junction nucleotides: 2. The CDR3 has 14 residues. CDR1 is SGHTA and CDR2 is FQGNSA in the germline V gene.

A note on this clone: Other DNA sequences in the same sample also yield this CDR3. This chain uses TRBV18 with TRBJ2-5, with TRBD2 matching 7 bases. The CDR3 is made up of 14 amino acids. The V gene end was trimmed by 3 bases and the J gene end by 2 bases; junction bases not matched to a gene: 3. Germline lookup yields CDR1 KGHSH and CDR2 LQKENI. The CDR3 is CASSPGREQETQYF. CDR3 in DNA: TGTGCCAGCTCACCGGGGAGGGAACAAGAGACCCAGTACTTC.

About this clone: Other nucleotide sequences from this sample produce the same CDR3. V gene TRBV6-1 combines with J gene TRBJ2-2; no reliable D call. Germline loops: CDR1 MNHNS, CDR2 SASEGT. Trimming took 4 bases from V and 0 from J, leaving 6 bases between them. The CDR3 is 14 amino acids. CDR3: CASSGQPNTGELFF. The CDR3 region has the DNA TGTGCCAGCAGTGGGCAGCCGAACACCGGGGAGCTGTTTTTT.

This clone was detected a few times. The chain is built from TRBV28 and TRBJ2-3; 15 bases fit TRBD2. The CDR3 sequence is 16 residues long. Germline loops: CDR1 MDHEN, CDR2 SYDVKM. The junction had 4 bases not matched to a gene; V was cut back by 5 bases and J by 4 bases. The CDR3 here is CASSLGLAGGADTQYF. Here the CDR3 DNA reads TGTGCCAGCAGTCTAGGACTAGCGGGAGGGGCAGATACGCAGTATTTT.

V is TRBV5-4 and J is TRBJ1-2; D uncertain. The V gene's germline CDR1 is SGHNT and CDR2 YYREEE (reference sequence). With 0 bases removed from V and 6 bases from J, the gap between germline ends came to 9 bases. The CDR3 totals 13 residues. The CDR3 sequence is CASSLVADHGYTF. The CDR3 nucleotides are TGTGCCAGCAGCTTGGTGGCGGACCATGGCTACACCTTC.

J is TRBJ2-1 and V is TRBV5-1; TRBD1 aligns across 7 bases. Unmatched junction bases numbered 12, after V lost 9 bases and J lost 6 bases. The CDR3 covers 14 residues. Germline assignment: CDR1 SGHRS and CDR2 YFSETQ. For the CDR3, the DNA is TGCGCCACCTCAGGGGGATCCCCCGGCAATGAGCAGTTCTTC. It specifies CATSGGSPGNEQFF.

This clone was seen only a few times. This chain joins TRBV6-1 and TRBJ1-1; TRBD1 matches 7 bases. J gave up 11 bases and V 6 bases, and 9 bases lay outside the gene matches. CDR3 length equals 12 residues. Germline loops: CDR1 MNHNS, CDR2 SASEGT. CDR3 sequence (DNA): TGTGCCAGCAGAACAGGGGTCAAGGGGGCTTTCTTT. It specifies CASRTGVKGAFF.

The chain has TRBV27 and TRBJ2-3; D not resolved. The CDR3 is made up of 13 amino acids. The ends were cut back, 1 base at V and 1 base at J, with 3 bases in the middle. Germline CDR1 is MNHEY and CDR2 is SMNVEV (reference sequence). Here the CDR3 DNA reads TGTGCCAGCAGTTTATTCCGCACAGATACGCAGTATTTT. It codes for CASSLFRTDTQYF.

V usage is TRBV2 and J usage is TRBJ1-1; D remains ambiguous. The V end was cut by 4 bases, the J end by 5 bases, with 11 bases between. Germline values: CDR1 SNHLY, CDR2 FYNNEI. The CDR3 is 13 amino acids. The CDR3 DNA is TGTGCCAGCAGTGTGTCGTCATGGACTGAAGCTTTCTTT. The encoded protein is CASSVSSWTEAFF.

This chain connects TRBV5-1 to TRBJ1-2; D possibly corresponds to TRBD1 (5 bases). V was cut by 2 bases and J by 4 bases, with 12 bases left in between. The CDR3 has 14 amino acids. CDR1 SGHRS and CDR2 YFSETQ come from the germline V gene. The CDR3 spells CASSLTGVAYGYTF. In nucleotides, the CDR3 is TGCGCCAGCAGCTTAACGGGGGTGGCCTATGGCTACACCTTC.